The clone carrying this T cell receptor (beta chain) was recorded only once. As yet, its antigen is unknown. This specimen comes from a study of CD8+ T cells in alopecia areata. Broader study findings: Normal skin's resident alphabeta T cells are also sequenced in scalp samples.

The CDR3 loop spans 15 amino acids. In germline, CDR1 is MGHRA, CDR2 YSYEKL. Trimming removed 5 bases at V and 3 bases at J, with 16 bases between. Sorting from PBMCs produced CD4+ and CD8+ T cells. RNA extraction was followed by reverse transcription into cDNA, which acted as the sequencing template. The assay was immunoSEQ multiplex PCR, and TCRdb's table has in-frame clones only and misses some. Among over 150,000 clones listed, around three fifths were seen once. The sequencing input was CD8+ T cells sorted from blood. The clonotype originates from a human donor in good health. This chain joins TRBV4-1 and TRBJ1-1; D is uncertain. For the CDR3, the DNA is TGCGCCAGCAGCTGGGCAGGCAGAGTCGACACTGAAGCTTTCTTT. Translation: CASSWAGRVDTEAFF.